A single sample gave rise to the 9 T cell receptor beta chains below, sequenced in a study of shared clonotypes between healthy human individuals. Clones were sequenced by immunoSEQ multiplex PCR, and TCRdb holds only the in-frame ones, with some missing. The table records 2,500,000 or so clones, approximately 92% of them present only once. The sequencing sample was made of naive CD4+ T cells sorted from blood. Subset specified: CD45RA+ positively selected. The receptor source for this set is a man aged 18 to 29 in good health.

This rearrangement joins TRBV10-3 to TRBJ2-7; D might be TRBD1 (6 bases). Germline V gives CDR1 ENHRY, CDR2 SYGVKD. The CDR3 is 11 amino acids. Trimming left V 10 bases short and J 6 bases short, with 13 bases between. This CDR3 is CATQGNIEQYF. In DNA, the CDR3 is TGTGCCACCCAGGGGAATATCGAGCAGTACTTC.

The chain employs TRBV19 and TRBJ2-3; 9 bases line up with TRBD2. The CDR3 runs to 18 residues. The V gene end was trimmed by 0 bases and the J gene end by 5 bases; junction bases not matched to a gene: 12. Germline-derived CDR1 and CDR2 are LNHDA and SQIVND (reference sequence). Here the CDR3 reads CASSIDHQLAGSRDTQYF. The DNA for the CDR3 is TGTGCCAGTAGTATAGATCACCAACTAGCGGGTTCAAGAGATACGCAGTATTTT.

As regards this clone: The same CDR3 also results from other DNA sequences found in this sample. The rearrangement joins TRBV6-6 to TRBJ2-7; 8 nucleotides line up with TRBD2. The junction had 1 base not matched to a gene; V was cut back by 3 bases and J by 3 bases. Germline CDR1 reads MNHNY; CDR2 reads SVGAGI (reference sequence). CDR3 size: 13 residues. CDR3 protein: CASSYGTSYEQYF. CDR3 DNA sequence: TGTGCCAGCAGTTATGGGACTAGCTACGAGCAGTACTTC.

The chain has TRBV4-3 and TRBJ2-2, with 8 bases that match TRBD2. Trimming cost V 4 bases and J 2 bases; bases outside gene matches: 6. CDR1 is LGHNA and CDR2 is YSLEER in the germline V gene. CDR3 length equals 16 residues. CDR3 region: CASSPDSGGNTGELFF. The DNA of the CDR3 is TGCGCCAGCAGCCCAGACAGCGGGGGTAACACCGGGGAGCTGTTTTTT.

Points on this clone: Different DNA sequences within this sample yield the same CDR3. V and J are TRBV5-1 and TRBJ2-2, with no clear D. Germline CDR1 reads SGHRS; CDR2 reads YFSETQ. The CDR3 is 12 amino acids. Trimming shortened V by 4 bases and J by 0 bases, and 1 base separated the two germline ends. CDR3 coding DNA: TGCGCCAGCAGCCCGAACACCGGGGAGCTGTTTTTT. Amino acids: CASSPNTGELFF.

This chain links TRBV19 with TRBJ1-1; TRBD1 aligns across 8 bases. The germline gives CDR1 LNHDA, CDR2 SQIVND (reference sequence). With 4 bases clipped from V and 1 base from J, the junction kept 11 bases outside the gene matches. This CDR3 contains 17 residues. This CDR3 reads CASSTSGGAQWNTEAFF. In nucleotides, the CDR3 is TGTGCCAGTAGTACCTCAGGGGGCGCCCAGTGGAACACTGAAGCTTTCTTT.

The V call is TRBV30, the J call TRBJ2-1; D tentatively reads TRBD1 or TRBD2 (5 bases each). Germline CDR1 is GTSNPN and CDR2 is SVGIG (reference sequence). The germline V and J ends were trimmed by 3 bases and 7 bases, with 13 bases remaining between them. This CDR3 is built from 13 residues. The CDR3 DNA is TGTGCCTGGAGAGGGCTGGGGGAGAATGAGCAGTTCTTC. This translates into CAWRGLGENEQFF.

The chain has TRBV2 and TRBJ2-1; no firm D call. The length of the CDR3 is 11 residues. Per the germline V gene, CDR1 is SNHLY and CDR2 is FYNNEI. Deletions cut 9 bases from V and 4 bases from J, with 7 bases between. The CDR3 sequence is CASNQYNEQFF. The CDR3 nucleotides read TGTGCCAGTAACCAGTACAATGAGCAGTTCTTC.

The V and J genes are TRBV28 and TRBJ2-1, with 10 bases aligning to TRBD2. The ends lost 7 bases at V and 7 bases at J; junction bases unmatched: 16. The CDR3 has 17 amino acids. Germline values: CDR1 MDHEN, CDR2 SYDVKM. CDR3 nucleotide sequence: TGTGCCAGCAACCGTCTGGGAGCGGGGGGGCAGAGGAATGAGCAGTTCTTC. Amino acid sequence: CASNRLGAGGQRNEQFF.